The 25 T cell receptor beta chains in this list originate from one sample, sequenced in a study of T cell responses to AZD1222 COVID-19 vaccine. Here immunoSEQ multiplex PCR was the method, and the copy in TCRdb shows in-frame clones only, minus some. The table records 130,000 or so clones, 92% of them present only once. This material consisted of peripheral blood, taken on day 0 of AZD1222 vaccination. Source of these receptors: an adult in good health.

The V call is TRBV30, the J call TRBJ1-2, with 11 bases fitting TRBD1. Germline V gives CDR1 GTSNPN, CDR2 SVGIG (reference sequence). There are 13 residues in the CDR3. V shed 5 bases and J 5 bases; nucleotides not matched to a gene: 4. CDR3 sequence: CAWVDRGPYGYTF. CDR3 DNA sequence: TGTGCCTGGGTGGACAGGGGGCCTTATGGCTACACCTTC.

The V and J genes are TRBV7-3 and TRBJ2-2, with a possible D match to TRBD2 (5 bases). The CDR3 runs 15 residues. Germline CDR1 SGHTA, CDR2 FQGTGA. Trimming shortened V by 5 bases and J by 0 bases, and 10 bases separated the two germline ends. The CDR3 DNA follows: TGTGCCAGCAGCACCACCGGGACGAACACCGGGGAGCTGTTTTTT. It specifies CASSTTGTNTGELFF. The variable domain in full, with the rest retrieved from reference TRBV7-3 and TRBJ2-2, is GAGVSQTPSNKVTEKGKYVELRCDPISGHTALYWYRQSLGQGPEFLIYFQGTGAADDSGLPNDRFFAVRPEGSVSTLKIQRTERGDSAVYLCASSTTGTNTGELFFGEGSRLTVL.

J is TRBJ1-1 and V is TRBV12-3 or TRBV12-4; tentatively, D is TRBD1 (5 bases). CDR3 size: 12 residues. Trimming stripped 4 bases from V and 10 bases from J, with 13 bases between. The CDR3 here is CASSWSGGGAFF. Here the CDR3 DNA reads TGTGCCAGCAGTTGGAGCGGGGGGGGAGCTTTCTTT.

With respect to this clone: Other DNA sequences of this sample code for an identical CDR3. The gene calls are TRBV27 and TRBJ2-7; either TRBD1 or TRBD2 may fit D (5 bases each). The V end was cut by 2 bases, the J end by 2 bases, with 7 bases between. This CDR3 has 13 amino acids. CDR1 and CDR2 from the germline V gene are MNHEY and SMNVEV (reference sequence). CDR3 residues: CASSLTGPYEQYF. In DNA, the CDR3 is TGTGCCAGCAGTTTAACGGGACCCTACGAGCAGTACTTC.

CDR3: CASRRGVDTQYF. CDR3 DNA sequence: TGTGCCAGCAGGCGCGGGGTAGATACGCAGTATTTT. The chain joins TRBV7-9 to TRBJ2-3; the D gene is possibly TRBD2 (6 bases). The CDR3 spans 12 residues. V gave up 6 bases and J gave up 5 bases, with 9 bases separating them. Germline CDR1 is SEHNR and CDR2 is FQNEAQ (reference sequence).

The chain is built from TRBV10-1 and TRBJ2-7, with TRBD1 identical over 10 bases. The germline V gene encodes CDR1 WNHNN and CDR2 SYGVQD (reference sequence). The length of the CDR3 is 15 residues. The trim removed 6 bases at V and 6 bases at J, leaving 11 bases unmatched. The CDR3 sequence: CASRQGTGVDSEQYF. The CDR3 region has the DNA TGCGCCAGCAGACAAGGGACAGGGGTTGATTCCGAGCAGTACTTC.

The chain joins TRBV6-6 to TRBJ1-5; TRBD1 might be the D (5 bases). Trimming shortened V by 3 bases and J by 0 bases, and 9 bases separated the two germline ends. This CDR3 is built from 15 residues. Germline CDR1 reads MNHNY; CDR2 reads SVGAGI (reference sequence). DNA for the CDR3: TGTGCCAGCAGTTATATGGGGCATAGCAATCAGCCCCAGCATTTT. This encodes CASSYMGHSNQPQHF.

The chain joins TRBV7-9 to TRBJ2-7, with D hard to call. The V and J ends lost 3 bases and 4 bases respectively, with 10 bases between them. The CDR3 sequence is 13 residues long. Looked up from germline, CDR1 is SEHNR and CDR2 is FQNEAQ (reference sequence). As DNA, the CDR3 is TGTGCCAGCAGCTTCGGCTGGTTATACGAGCAGTACTTC. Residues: CASSFGWLYEQYF.

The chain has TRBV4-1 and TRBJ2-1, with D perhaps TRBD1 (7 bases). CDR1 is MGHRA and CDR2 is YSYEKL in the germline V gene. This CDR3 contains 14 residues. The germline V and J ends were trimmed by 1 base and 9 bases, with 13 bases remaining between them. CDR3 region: CASSQVAGQLEQFF. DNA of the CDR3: TGCGCCAGCAGCCAAGTCGCGGGACAGCTTGAGCAGTTCTTC.

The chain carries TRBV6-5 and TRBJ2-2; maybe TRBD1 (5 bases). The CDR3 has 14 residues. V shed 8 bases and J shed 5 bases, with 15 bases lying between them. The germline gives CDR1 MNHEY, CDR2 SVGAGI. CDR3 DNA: TGTGCCAGCGTCAGGGTAGGGGCGACCGGGGAGCTGTTTTTT. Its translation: CASVRVGATGELFF.

The CDR3 nucleotides are TGCGCCAGCAGCTTGGAATGGGTATCTGGGGCCAACGTCCTGACTTTC. Amino acids: CASSLEWVSGANVLTF. The genes are TRBV5-1 and TRBJ2-6; no reliable D call. The length of the CDR3 is 16 residues. CDR1 and CDR2 from the germline V gene are SGHRS and YFSETQ. Trimming cost V 0 bases and J 1 base, with 8 bases left between them. Filled out from reference TRBV5-1 and TRBJ2-6, the complete variable domain reads KAGVTQTPRYLIKTRGQQVTLSCSPISGHRSVSWYQQTPGQGLQFLFEYFSETQRNKGNFPGRFSGRQFSNSRSEMNVSTLELGDSALYLCASSLEWVSGANVLTFGAGSRLTVL.

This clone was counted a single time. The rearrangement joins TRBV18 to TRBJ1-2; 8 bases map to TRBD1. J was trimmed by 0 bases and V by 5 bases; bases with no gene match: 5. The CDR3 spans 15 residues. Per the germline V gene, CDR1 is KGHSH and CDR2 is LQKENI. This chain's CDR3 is CASSEGTGANYGYTF. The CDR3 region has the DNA TGTGCCAGCTCAGAAGGGACAGGCGCTAACTATGGCTACACCTTC.

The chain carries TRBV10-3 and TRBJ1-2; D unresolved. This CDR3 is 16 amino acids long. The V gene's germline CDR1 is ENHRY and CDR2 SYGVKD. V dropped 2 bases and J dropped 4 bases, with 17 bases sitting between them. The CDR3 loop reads CAISEPSSTRFYGYTF. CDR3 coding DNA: TGTGCCATCAGTGAGCCTTCCTCGACAAGATTCTATGGCTACACCTTC.

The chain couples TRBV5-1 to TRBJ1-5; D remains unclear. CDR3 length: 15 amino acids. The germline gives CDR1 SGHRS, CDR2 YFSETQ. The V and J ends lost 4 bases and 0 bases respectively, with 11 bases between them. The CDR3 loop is CASSTDGYSNQPQHF. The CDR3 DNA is TGCGCCAGCAGCACCGACGGGTATAGCAATCAGCCCCAGCATTTT.

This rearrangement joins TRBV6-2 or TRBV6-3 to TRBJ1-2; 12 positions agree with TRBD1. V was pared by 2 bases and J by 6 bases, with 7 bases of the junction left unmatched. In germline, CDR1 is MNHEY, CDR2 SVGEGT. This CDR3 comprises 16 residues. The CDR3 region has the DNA TGTGCCAGCAGTTACCCGCCCGGGACAGGGGGCGATGGCTACACCTTC. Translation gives CASSYPPGTGGDGYTF.

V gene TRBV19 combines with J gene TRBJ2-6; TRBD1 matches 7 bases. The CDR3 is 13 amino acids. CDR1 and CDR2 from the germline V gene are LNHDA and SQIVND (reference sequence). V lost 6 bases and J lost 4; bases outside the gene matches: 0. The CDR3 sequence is CASRGQGANVLTF. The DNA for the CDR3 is TGTGCCAGTAGGGGACAGGGGGCCAACGTCCTGACTTTC. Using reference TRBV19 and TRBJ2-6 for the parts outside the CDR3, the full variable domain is DGGITQSPKYLFRKEGQNVTLSCEQNLNHDAMYWYRQDPGQGLRLIYYSQIVNDFQKGDIAEGYSVSREKKESFPLTVTSAQKNPTAFYLCASRGQGANVLTFGAGSRLTVL.

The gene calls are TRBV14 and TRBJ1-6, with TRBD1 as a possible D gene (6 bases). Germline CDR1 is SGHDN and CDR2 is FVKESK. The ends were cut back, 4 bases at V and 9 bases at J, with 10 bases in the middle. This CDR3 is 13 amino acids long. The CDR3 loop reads CASSLRGGSPLHF. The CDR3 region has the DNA TGTGCCAGCAGCCTCAGGGGTGGTTCACCCCTCCACTTT.

The CDR3, as DNA: TGCGCCAGCAGCGTTAGGGGAACCTACGAGCAGTACTTC. Translating it yields CASSVRGTYEQYF. V and J are TRBV5-1 and TRBJ2-7, with D perhaps TRBD1 (5 bases). Germline values: CDR1 SGHRS, CDR2 YFSETQ. Trimming pared 4 bases from V and 2 bases from J, leaving 10 bases between. The CDR3 extends over 13 amino acids.

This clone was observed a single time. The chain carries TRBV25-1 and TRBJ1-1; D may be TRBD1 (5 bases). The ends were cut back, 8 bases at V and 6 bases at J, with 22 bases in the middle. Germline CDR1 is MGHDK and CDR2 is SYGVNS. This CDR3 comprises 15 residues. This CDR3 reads CASSYPGQVRAEAFF. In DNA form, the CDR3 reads TGTGCCAGCTCTTACCCGGGGCAGGTGAGGGCTGAAGCTTTCTTT.

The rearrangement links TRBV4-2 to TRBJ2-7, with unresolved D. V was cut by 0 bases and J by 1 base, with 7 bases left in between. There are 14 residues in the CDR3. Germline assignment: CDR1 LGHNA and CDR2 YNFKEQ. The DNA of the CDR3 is TGTGCCAGCAGCCAAGATGGTCGATCCTACGAGCAGTACTTC. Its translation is CASSQDGRSYEQYF.

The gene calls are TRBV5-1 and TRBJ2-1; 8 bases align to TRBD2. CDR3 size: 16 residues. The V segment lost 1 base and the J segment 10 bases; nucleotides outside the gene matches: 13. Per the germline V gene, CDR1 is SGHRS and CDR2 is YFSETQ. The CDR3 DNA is TGCGCCAGCAGCTTGTCAAGAGCGGGAGCTGAGAGGGAGCAGTTCTTC. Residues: CASSLSRAGAEREQFF.

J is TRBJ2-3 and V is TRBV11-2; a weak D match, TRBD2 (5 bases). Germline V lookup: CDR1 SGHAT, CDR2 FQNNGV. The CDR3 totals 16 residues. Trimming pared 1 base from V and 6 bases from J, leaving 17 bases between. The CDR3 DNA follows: TGTGCCAGCAGCTTAGGGTCTAGCCGTTCGTCGGATACGCAGTATTTT. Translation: CASSLGSSRSSDTQYF. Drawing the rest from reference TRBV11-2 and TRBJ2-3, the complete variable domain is EAGVAQSPRYKIIEKRQSVAFWCNPISGHATLYWYQQILGQGPKLLIQFQNNGVVDDSQLPKDRFSAERLKGVDSTLKIQPAKLEDSAVYLCASSLGSSRSSDTQYFGPGTRLTVL.

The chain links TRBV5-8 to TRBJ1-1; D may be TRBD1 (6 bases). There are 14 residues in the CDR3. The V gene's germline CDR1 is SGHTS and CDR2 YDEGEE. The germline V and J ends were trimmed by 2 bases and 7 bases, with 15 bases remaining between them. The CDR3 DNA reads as TGTGCCAGCAGCTTTAACGGGGGCTTGGGTGAAGCTTTCTTT. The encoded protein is CASSFNGGLGEAFF.

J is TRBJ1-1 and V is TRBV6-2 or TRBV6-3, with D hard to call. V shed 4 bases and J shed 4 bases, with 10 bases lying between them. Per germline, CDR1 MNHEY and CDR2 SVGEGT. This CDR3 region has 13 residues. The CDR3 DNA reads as TGTGCCAGCAGTTCCCTATACACCACTGAAGCTTTCTTT. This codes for CASSSLYTTEAFF.

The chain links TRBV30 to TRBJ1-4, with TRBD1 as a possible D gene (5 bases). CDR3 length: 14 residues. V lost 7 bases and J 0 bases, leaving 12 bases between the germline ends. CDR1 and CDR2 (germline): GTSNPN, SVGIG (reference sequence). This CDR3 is CASHGGATNEKLFF. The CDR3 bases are TGTGCCTCCCACGGGGGGGCAACTAATGAAAAACTGTTTTTT.